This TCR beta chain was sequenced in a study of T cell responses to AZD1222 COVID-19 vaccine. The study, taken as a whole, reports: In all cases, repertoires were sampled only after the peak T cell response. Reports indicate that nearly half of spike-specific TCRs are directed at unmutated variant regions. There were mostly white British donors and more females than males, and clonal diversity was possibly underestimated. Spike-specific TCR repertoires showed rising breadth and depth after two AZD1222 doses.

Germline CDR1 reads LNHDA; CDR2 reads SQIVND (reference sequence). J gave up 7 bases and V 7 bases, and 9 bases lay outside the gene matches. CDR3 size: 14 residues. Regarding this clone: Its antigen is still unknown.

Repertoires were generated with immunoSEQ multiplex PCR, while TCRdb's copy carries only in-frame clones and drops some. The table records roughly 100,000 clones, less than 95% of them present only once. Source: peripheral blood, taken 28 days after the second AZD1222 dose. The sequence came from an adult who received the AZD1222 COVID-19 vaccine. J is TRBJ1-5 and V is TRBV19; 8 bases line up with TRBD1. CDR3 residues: CASNPRTGNQPQHF. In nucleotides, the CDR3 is TGTGCCAGTAACCCTAGGACAGGGAACCAGCCCCAGCATTTT.